The subject of this entry is one T cell receptor (beta chain). Its antigen is unknown. The source of the sample is a study of shared clonotypes between healthy human individuals. Sequenced by immunoSEQ multiplex PCR; TCRdb stores in-frame clones only, minus some. The data contain approximately 1,000,000 clones, around 78% of them singletons. Study conclusions and caveats: Donor scarcity curtailed the genetic and exposure-history diversity represented herein. Clonotype sharing among donors was expected to depend on sequencing depth.

Sequencing used memory CD4+ T cells from PBMCs. Subset noted: CD45RA-negative fraction. The TCR originated in a man younger than 35 in good health. Some clones in this sample may be carry-over from other donors' samples.

CDR3: CASSSAGWGGNTEAFF. The CDR3 bases are TGTGCCAGCAGCTCTGCTGGTTGGGGGGGCAACACTGAAGCTTTCTTT. The chain has TRBV7-2 and TRBJ1-1; tentative D call: TRBD1 (6 bases). The V end lost 4 bases, the J end lost 2 bases, and 17 bases lay between the germline ends. CDR3 length: 16 amino acids. From germline, CDR1 is SGHTA and CDR2 FQGNSA.